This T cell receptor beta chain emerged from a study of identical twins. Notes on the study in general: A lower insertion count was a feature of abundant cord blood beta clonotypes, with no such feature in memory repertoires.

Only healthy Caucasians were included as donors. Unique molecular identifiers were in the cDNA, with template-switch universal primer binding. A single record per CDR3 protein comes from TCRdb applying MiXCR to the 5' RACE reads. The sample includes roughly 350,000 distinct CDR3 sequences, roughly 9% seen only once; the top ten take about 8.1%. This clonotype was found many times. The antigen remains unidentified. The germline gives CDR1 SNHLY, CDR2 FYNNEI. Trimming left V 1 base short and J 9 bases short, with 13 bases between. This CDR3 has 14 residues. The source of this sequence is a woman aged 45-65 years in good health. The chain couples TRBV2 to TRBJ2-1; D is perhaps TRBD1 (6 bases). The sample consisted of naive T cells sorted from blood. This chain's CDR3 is CASSEDLQGFEQFF. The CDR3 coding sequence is TGTGCCAGCAGTGAAGACCTCCAGGGGTTTGAGCAGTTCTTC.